These 26 T cell receptor beta chains originate from one sample sequenced in a study of human T cells and chemical hapten exposure. The time point here: patch test 2, 6 weeks after DPC sensitization. Treatment reported: therapeutic diphenylcyclopropenone sensitization with weekly scalp DPC. TCRdb re-called the RACE reads with MiXCR, one entry per CDR3 protein. Of about 85,000 distinct CDR3 sequences detected, 9.5% to 13% appear once; the ten largest clones hold around 1.4%. The material sequenced was whole blood, taken in connection with sensitization to the hapten diphenylcyclopropenone (DPC). The receptor set was obtained from a man in his late teens or twenties with alopecia areata. Some clones in this sample may be carry-over from other donors' samples.

This clonotype was counted many times. This chain links TRBV28 with TRBJ2-1; maybe TRBD1 (6 bases). The CDR3 covers 17 residues. CDR1 is MDHEN and CDR2 is SYDVKM in the germline V gene. The V gene lost 2 bases and the J gene lost 5 bases, with 19 bases spanning the gap. The CDR3 DNA sequence: TGTGCCAGCAGTTTAATACAGGGAACGGTTTGGGACAATGAGCAGTTCTTC. Its protein product is CASSLIQGTVWDNEQFF. Looking up the rest from reference TRBV28 and TRBJ2-1 gives the full variable domain: DVKVTQSSRYLVKRTGEKVFLECVQDMDHENMFWYRQDPGLGLRLIYFSYDVKMKEKGDIPEGYSVSREKKERFSLILESASTNQTSMYLCASSLIQGTVWDNEQFFGPGTRLTVL.

This clonotype was counted only a few times. The rearrangement uses TRBV27 and TRBJ1-5; tentative D call: TRBD1 (5 bases). Germline V gene data show CDR1 as MNHEY and CDR2 as SMNVEV (reference sequence). The CDR3 has 16 residues. V gave up 4 bases and J gave up 2 bases, with 15 bases separating them. CDR3 DNA: TGTGCCAGCAGTTCCCCAGCCCGGGGGGGCAATCAGCCCCAGCATTTT. This sequence encodes CASSSPARGGNQPQHF.

This clonotype turned up a few times. The rearrangement uses TRBV6-1 and TRBJ2-3; possibly TRBD2 for D (5 bases). The CDR3 covers 12 residues. Germline CDR1 reads MNHNS; CDR2 reads SASEGT. V dropped 3 bases and J dropped 6 bases, with 7 bases sitting between them. CDR3 sequence: CASSETKDTQYF. As DNA, the CDR3 is TGTGCCAGCAGTGAGACTAAGGATACGCAGTATTTT.

This clonotype has only a few counts. The genes are TRBV28 and TRBJ1-5; possible D gene TRBD1, 5 bases. This CDR3 region has 15 residues. Germline V CDR1 and CDR2: MDHEN, SYDVKM. Trimming shortened V by 4 bases and J by 1 base, and 11 bases separated the two germline ends. CDR3 residues: CASSSTTASNQPQHF. CDR3 DNA: TGTGCCAGCAGTTCCACGACAGCGAGCAATCAGCCCCAGCATTTT.

This clonotype was observed at least ten times. J is TRBJ1-1 and V is TRBV5-1; D gene uncertain. V was trimmed by 1 base and J by 1 base, leaving 5 bases between them. CDR1 is SGHRS and CDR2 is YFSETQ in the germline V gene. The CDR3 extends over 13 amino acids. The CDR3 region has the DNA TGCGCCAGCAGCTTGCCGGGGAACACTGAAGCTTTCTTT. Its protein product is CASSLPGNTEAFF.

In this sample, this clonotype turned up a few times. This chain links TRBV7-6 with TRBJ2-1; 9 nucleotides align to TRBD1. With 5 bases clipped from V and 7 bases from J, the junction kept 9 bases outside the gene matches. CDR1 SGHVS and CDR2 FNYEAQ come from the germline V gene. CDR3 size: 15 residues. The CDR3 here is CASSKPGTGLNEQFF. CDR3 nucleotides: TGTGCCAGCAGCAAACCCGGGACAGGGTTGAATGAGCAGTTCTTC.

This clonotype was detected many times. V and J are TRBV20-1 and TRBJ2-1; D possibly corresponds to TRBD2 (5 bases). The V and J ends lost 5 bases and 1 base respectively, with 18 bases between them. From germline, CDR1 is DFQATT and CDR2 SNEGSKA (reference sequence). The CDR3 sequence is 16 residues long. CDR3 amino acids: CSALHRFSESYNEQFF. As DNA, the CDR3 is TGCAGTGCTCTTCATCGATTTAGCGAGTCCTACAATGAGCAGTTCTTC.

This clonotype has more than one count but fewer than ten. The J gene is TRBJ2-5, the V gene TRBV6-4; 10 bases fit TRBD1. There are 15 residues in the CDR3. Germline V gives CDR1 MRHNA, CDR2 SNTAGT. V was clipped by 4 bases and J by 4 bases; unmatched bases: 6. CDR3 sequence reads: CASSAGQGESETQYF. CDR3 bases: TGTGCCAGCAGTGCCGGACAGGGGGAGTCAGAGACCCAGTACTTC.

This clonotype appeared many times. Written as DNA, the CDR3 is TGTGCCAGCACCGAAAGAGGTATTTCTAACTATGGCTACACCTTC. Its translation is CASTERGISNYGYTF. This chain links TRBV2 with TRBJ1-2, with D hard to call. V was cut by 7 bases and J by 0 bases, with 15 bases left in between. The CDR3 sequence is 15 residues long. Germline-derived CDR1 and CDR2 are SNHLY and FYNNEI.

In its sample, this clonotype was seen many times. This chain links TRBV14 with TRBJ2-5, with TRBD2 as a possible D gene (6 bases). With 1 base removed from V and 8 bases from J, the gap between germline ends came to 8 bases. CDR3 length equals 12 residues. CDR1 and CDR2 (germline): SGHDN, FVKESK. CDR3 DNA sequence: TGTGCCAGCAGCCAAGGGGGACTCACCCAGTACTTC. This translates into CASSQGGLTQYF. Looking up the rest from reference TRBV14 and TRBJ2-5 gives the full variable domain: EAGVTQFPSHSVIEKGQTVTLRCDPISGHDNLYWYRRVMGKEIKFLLHFVKESKQDESGMPNNRFLAERTGGTYSTLKVQPAELEDSGVYFCASSQGGLTQYFGPGTRLLVL.

For the CDR3, the DNA is TGTGCCAGCAGCGCCCAAAACAGGGTTGGAAACACCATATATTTT. As protein: CASSAQNRVGNTIYF. This chain links TRBV9 with TRBJ1-3; D perhaps matches TRBD1 (6 bases). The CDR3 covers 15 residues. V was shortened by 3 bases and J by 3 bases, with 13 bases between the two germline ends. Germline V lookup: CDR1 SGDLS, CDR2 YYNGEE.

This clonotype was recorded many times. V and J are TRBV7-8 and TRBJ2-5, with D perhaps matching TRBD2 (5 bases). CDR1 and CDR2 from the germline V gene are SGHVS and FQNEAQ. Deletions cut 1 base from V and 2 bases from J, with 14 bases between. The CDR3 is 16 residues long. CDR3 DNA: TGTGCCAGCAGCTTAGAGAGAGGGATGGGGCAAGAGACCCAGTACTTC. This translates into CASSLERGMGQETQYF.

This clonotype was seen ten or more times. The V and J genes are TRBV7-9 and TRBJ1-2; D not certain. The ends were cut back, 0 bases at V and 6 bases at J, with 8 bases in the middle. The CDR3 sequence is 13 residues long. Germline loops: CDR1 SEHNR, CDR2 FQNEAQ (reference sequence). CDR3 sequence reads: CASSLASGDGYTF. CDR3 DNA sequence: TGTGCCAGCAGCTTAGCGTCAGGTGATGGCTACACCTTC. The full variable domain, rest sourced from reference TRBV7-9 and TRBJ1-2, is DTGVSQNPRHKITKRGQNVTFRCDPISEHNRLYWYRQTLGQGPEFLTYFQNEAQLEKSRLLSDRFSAERPKGSFSTLEIQRTEQGDSAMYLCASSLASGDGYTFGSGTRLTVV.

J is TRBJ1-1 and V is TRBV3-1; TRBD1 might be the D (6 bases). The germline CDR1 and CDR2 sequences are LGHDT and YNNKEL (reference sequence). Trimming took 4 bases from V and 11 from J, leaving 17 bases between them. The CDR3 runs 13 residues. CDR3 sequence reads: CASSPGTRPWAFF. CDR3 sequence (DNA): TGTGCCAGCAGCCCCGGGACAAGGCCTTGGGCTTTCTTT.

This clonotype was observed a handful of times. J is TRBJ1-2 and V is TRBV28; TRBD1 is a possible D gene (6 bases). Trimming took 6 bases from V and 5 from J, leaving 16 bases between them. Germline loops: CDR1 MDHEN, CDR2 SYDVKM. CDR3 length: 14 residues. The CDR3 bases are TGTGCCAGCAGGACACAGGGATCGGGGTATGGCTACACCTTC. Amino acid sequence: CASRTQGSGYGYTF.

V gene TRBV10-3 combines with J gene TRBJ1-1, with TRBD1 matching 8 bases. The CDR3 is 15 amino acids. The germline V gene has CDR1 ENHRY and CDR2 SYGVKD. Germline trimming cut 6 bases from V and 0 bases from J; bases unmatched to any gene: 6. The CDR3 loop reads CAISPGTGLNTEAFF. CDR3 nucleotide sequence: TGTGCCATCAGCCCCGGGACAGGACTGAACACTGAAGCTTTCTTT.

CDR3 in amino acids: CSFRVGYTF. In DNA form, the CDR3 reads TGCAGCTTCAGGGTGGGCTACACCTTC. The chain has TRBV29-1 and TRBJ1-2, with TRBD1 as a possible D gene (5 bases). The V gene's germline CDR1 is SQVTM and CDR2 ANQGSEA. V lost 8 bases and J 8 bases, leaving 9 bases between the germline ends. The CDR3 runs to 9 residues.

This sequence joins TRBV29-1 and TRBJ2-5, with D uncertain. Germline CDR1 reads SQVTM; CDR2 reads ANQGSEA. This CDR3 comprises 11 residues. V lost 7 bases, J lost 4 bases, and 10 bases lay in between. This CDR3 reads CSAQTGETQYF. The CDR3 DNA is TGCAGCGCCCAGACTGGAGAGACCCAGTACTTC.

This clonotype showed up many times. CDR3 amino acids: CASSLDRDNEKLFF. The CDR3 region has the DNA TGTGCCAGCAGTTTGGACAGGGATAATGAAAAACTGTTTTTT. The chain is built from TRBV12-3 or TRBV12-4 and TRBJ1-4, with 8 positions matching TRBD1. Trimming took 3 bases from V and 4 from J; bases not matched to a gene: 1. This CDR3 is built from 14 residues.

The chain links TRBV7-3 to TRBJ1-1, with D maybe TRBD1 (6 bases). The CDR3 has 15 residues. The germline V gene encodes CDR1 SGHTA and CDR2 FQGTGA. The ends were cut back, 4 bases at V and 5 bases at J, with 17 bases in the middle. CDR3 amino acids: CASSSATGGGTEAFF. The CDR3 nucleotides are TGTGCCAGCAGCTCAGCGACAGGAGGAGGGACTGAAGCTTTCTTT.

This clonotype showed up just a few times. This chain joins TRBV9 and TRBJ2-3; no firm D call. With 0 bases removed from V and 1 base from J, the gap between germline ends came to 9 bases. Germline CDR1 is SGDLS and CDR2 is YYNGEE. The CDR3 sequence is 15 residues long. CDR3 DNA: TGTGCCAGCAGCGTAGGCCCCGTCGGCACAGATACGCAGTATTTT. This codes for CASSVGPVGTDTQYF.

This sequence joins TRBV6-2 or TRBV6-3 and TRBJ2-1; 9 bases fit TRBD2. Germline CDR1 MNHEY, CDR2 SVGEGT. CDR3 length equals 16 residues. J lost 1 base, V lost 6 bases, and 7 bases had no gene match. The CDR3 is CASSSGLAGSYNEQFF. The CDR3 nucleotides read TGTGCCAGCAGCTCCGGGCTAGCGGGGTCCTACAATGAGCAGTTCTTC.

This clonotype was detected a few times. The V call is TRBV5-6, the J call TRBJ2-7; 7 bases line up with TRBD1. The CDR3 length is 14 residues. The germline gives CDR1 SGHDT, CDR2 YYEEEE. V lost 2 bases and J lost 4; bases outside the gene matches: 6. The CDR3 region has the DNA TGTGCCAGCAGCTTCTGGGACAGAAATTACGAGCAGTACTTC. As protein: CASSFWDRNYEQYF.

The gene calls are TRBV4-2 and TRBJ2-6; a weak D match, TRBD1 (6 bases). The CDR3 totals 17 residues. Per the germline V gene, CDR1 is LGHNA and CDR2 is YNFKEQ. V was cut by 4 bases and J by 0 bases, with 13 bases left in between. The CDR3 coding sequence is TGTGCCAGCAGCCGGGACACCAAGGCCTCTGGGGCCAACGTCCTGACTTTC. This sequence encodes CASSRDTKASGANVLTF.

This chain links TRBV28 with TRBJ1-5; possibly TRBD1 for D (6 bases). The CDR3 runs 15 residues. Germline V gene sequence: CDR1 MDHEN, CDR2 SYDVKM. The V gene lost 5 bases and the J gene lost 6 bases, with 17 bases spanning the gap. This CDR3 reads CASSRGASGSQPQHF. The CDR3 DNA sequence: TGTGCCAGCAGTCGGGGGGCGTCAGGGAGTCAGCCCCAGCATTTT.

J is TRBJ1-1 and V is TRBV19; no definite D call. The germline gives CDR1 LNHDA, CDR2 SQIVND (reference sequence). V was clipped by 7 bases and J by 0 bases, with 12 bases between them. The CDR3 runs to 14 residues. The CDR3 region is CASKRTGLNTEAFF. The CDR3 DNA follows: TGTGCCAGTAAAAGGACGGGTTTGAACACTGAAGCTTTCTTT.